The 29 T cell receptor beta chains listed next were all sequenced from one sample in a study of shared clonotypes between healthy human individuals. Sequenced by immunoSEQ multiplex PCR; TCRdb stores in-frame clones only, minus some. The table lists fewer than 1.8 million clones, 98% of them singletons. Sequenced: naive CD4+ T cells sorted from blood. Subset in this sample: CD45RA+ positively selected. The receptors here all came from a man between 25 and 39 years old in good health.

This chain uses TRBV13 with TRBJ2-7, with TRBD1 as a possible D gene (5 bases). Germline CDR1 and CDR2: PRHDT and FYEKMQ (reference sequence). V lost 10 bases, J lost 3 bases, and 19 bases lay in between. The CDR3 spans 14 residues. CDR3 nucleotide sequence: TGTGCCACCTCTTCGGGCAGGGCTGACTACGAGCAGTACTTC. This encodes CATSSGRADYEQYF.

The chain's CDR3 is CTSSQDGVTGTGTLISGNTIYF. The CDR3 DNA sequence: TGCACCAGCAGCCAAGATGGGGTGACCGGGACAGGGACCCTTATATCTGGAAACACCATATATTTT. V and J are TRBV1 and TRBJ1-3; TRBD1, the D gene given by the table, was not confirmed from the DNA. TRBV1 is a pseudogene locus. The CDR3 has 22 residues.

The rearrangement joins TRBV6-1 to TRBJ1-1, with TRBD1 identical over 8 bases. In germline, CDR1 is MNHNS, CDR2 SASEGT. The CDR3 contains 15 residues. The ends lost 6 bases at V and 0 bases at J; junction bases unmatched: 6. For the CDR3, the DNA is TGTGCCAGCAGCCTCTCGACAGGGGTGAACACTGAAGCTTTCTTT. It specifies CASSLSTGVNTEAFF.

The chain links TRBV14 to TRBJ2-3, with D possibly TRBD1 on 5 matching bases. Germline loops: CDR1 SGHDN, CDR2 FVKESK. This CDR3 comprises 17 residues. V was clipped by 4 bases and J by 3 bases, with 20 bases between them. The CDR3 sequence is CASSPLVGQVATDTQYF. DNA of the CDR3: TGTGCCAGCAGCCCCCTGGTGGGGCAGGTTGCGACAGATACGCAGTATTTT.

The CDR3 region has the DNA TGTGCCAGCAGCCAAGGCTATGGGACTAGCGGCAAAGGAGAGACCCAGTACTTC. Its translation: CASSQGYGTSGKGETQYF. The rearrangement links TRBV14 to TRBJ2-5; 11 nucleotides match TRBD2. After removal of 1 base from V and 4 bases from J, the junction contained 11 bases not matched to a gene. This CDR3 is built from 18 residues. Germline CDR1 and CDR2: SGHDN and FVKESK.

The gene calls are TRBV5-1 and TRBJ1-1; D remains ambiguous. CDR1 SGHRS and CDR2 YFSETQ come from the germline V gene. V dropped 0 bases and J dropped 4 bases, with 10 bases sitting between them. The CDR3 consists of 14 residues. CDR3 sequence (DNA): TGCGCCAGCAGCTTGGGAAACCGGCGCACTGAAGCTTTCTTT. It encodes CASSLGNRRTEAFF. Supplemented by reference TRBV5-1 and TRBJ1-1, the full variable domain reads KAGVTQTPRYLIKTRGQQVTLSCSPISGHRSVSWYQQTPGQGLQFLFEYFSETQRNKGNFPGRFSGRQFSNSRSEMNVSTLELGDSALYLCASSLGNRRTEAFFGQGTRLTVV.

This chain links TRBV13 with TRBJ2-3; tentative D call: TRBD2 (5 bases). Trimming cost V 4 bases and J 6 bases, with 11 bases left between them. CDR3 size: 13 residues. The germline CDR1 and CDR2 sequences are PRHDT and FYEKMQ (reference sequence). The CDR3 region is CASSSNGLDTQYF. In DNA form, the CDR3 reads TGTGCCAGCAGCTCAAACGGACTGGATACGCAGTATTTT.

The sample holds one count of this clone. The gene calls are TRBV27 and TRBJ1-1; perhaps TRBD1 as D (6 bases). This CDR3 region has 16 residues. V shed 0 bases and J shed 6 bases, with 17 bases lying between them. Germline loops: CDR1 MNHEY, CDR2 SMNVEV (reference sequence). The CDR3 sequence is CASSLSPWQGRAEAFF. Here the CDR3 DNA reads TGTGCCAGCAGTTTATCCCCTTGGCAGGGGAGGGCTGAAGCTTTCTTT.

This sequence joins TRBV29-1 and TRBJ2-3; 7 positions agree with TRBD1. The V gene end was trimmed by 7 bases and the J gene end by 0 bases; junction bases not matched to a gene: 13. The CDR3 has 16 residues. CDR1 is SQVTM, CDR2 ANQGSEA, per germline. This CDR3 is CSASRYRGTSTDTQYF. DNA of the CDR3: TGCAGCGCCTCACGCTACAGGGGAACGAGCACAGATACGCAGTATTTT.

This chain joins TRBV5-4 and TRBJ1-1; TRBD1 aligns across 10 bases. CDR3 length: 15 amino acids. Losses at the gene ends were 0 bases for V and 9 bases for J; bases not matched to a gene: 8. Per the germline V gene, CDR1 is SGHNT and CDR2 is YYREEE (reference sequence). CDR3 DNA: TGTGCCAGCAGCTTGGGGGTGACAGGGGGCGGTCAAGCTTTCTTT. Amino acids: CASSLGVTGGGQAFF.

The chain combines TRBV27 with TRBJ2-1; D possibly corresponds to TRBD1 (8 bases). The CDR3 length is 16 residues. Germline CDR1 is MNHEY and CDR2 is SMNVEV (reference sequence). V lost 6 bases and J lost 6, with 21 bases in between. The CDR3 region is CASSPGNRGGGNEQFF. In nucleotides, the CDR3 is TGTGCCAGCAGCCCGGGCAACAGGGGGGGAGGCAATGAGCAGTTCTTC.

V usage is TRBV10-3 and J usage is TRBJ2-7, with 7 bases identical to TRBD1. In germline, CDR1 is ENHRY, CDR2 SYGVKD. J was trimmed by 10 bases and V by 4 bases; bases with no gene match: 7. This CDR3 has 12 residues. CDR3 in amino acids: CAISGNRGVQYF. The DNA of the CDR3 is TGTGCCATCAGTGGGAACAGGGGAGTACAGTACTTC.

The chain recombines TRBV19 with TRBJ2-7; a possible D gene is TRBD1 (5 bases). The CDR3 runs to 12 residues. Germline V lookup: CDR1 LNHDA, CDR2 SQIVND (reference sequence). V lost 3 bases and J 7 bases, leaving 10 bases between the germline ends. This CDR3 is CASSIDRGEQYF. The CDR3, as DNA: TGTGCCAGTAGTATTGACAGAGGAGAGCAGTACTTC.

This sequence joins TRBV19 and TRBJ2-1, with D tentatively TRBD2 (6 bases). Per germline, CDR1 LNHDA and CDR2 SQIVND (reference sequence). Trimming took off 4 bases at V and 12 bases at J, with 13 bases between the two ends. The CDR3 consists of 12 residues. The CDR3 reads CASSTETSRQFF. CDR3 DNA sequence: TGTGCCAGTAGTACGGAAACTAGCAGGCAGTTCTTC.

This clone was detected once. The chain couples TRBV2 to TRBJ2-4; 7 bases agree with TRBD1. J was trimmed by 3 bases and V by 4 bases; bases with no gene match: 6. This CDR3 has 15 amino acids. CDR1 SNHLY and CDR2 FYNNEI come from the germline V gene. CDR3 in DNA: TGTGCCAGCAGTGTCGTCGGGGACAGCAAAAACATTCAGTACTTC. This translates into CASSVVGDSKNIQYF.

The chain carries TRBV5-1 and TRBJ2-7; D perhaps matches TRBD1 (5 bases). The V end lost 5 bases, the J end lost 4 bases, and 13 bases lay between the germline ends. Germline V CDR1 and CDR2: SGHRS, YFSETQ. This CDR3 contains 13 residues. CDR3 in amino acids: CASSFGQPYEQYF. The CDR3 DNA sequence: TGCGCCAGCAGTTTCGGACAACCTTACGAGCAGTACTTC.

This chain joins TRBV27 and TRBJ2-3; D gene uncertain. V was cut by 4 bases and J by 4 bases, with 18 bases left in between. The CDR3 is 16 residues long. Germline V lookup: CDR1 MNHEY, CDR2 SMNVEV (reference sequence). CDR3 loop: CASSSLGLPSPDTQYF. CDR3 bases: TGTGCCAGCAGTTCCCTCGGTTTGCCGTCCCCAGATACGCAGTATTTT.

The chain uses TRBV19 and TRBJ1-5; unclear D gene. The germline CDR1 and CDR2 sequences are LNHDA and SQIVND (reference sequence). Between the trimmed V and J ends, which lost 5 bases and 5 bases, there was a span of 4 bases. This CDR3 region has 11 residues. The CDR3 bases are TGTGCCAGTAGTGAGGATCAGCCCCAGCATTTT. Protein: CASSEDQPQHF. Combining the CDR3 with reference TRBV19 and TRBJ1-5 gives the whole variable domain DGGITQSPKYLFRKEGQNVTLSCEQNLNHDAMYWYRQDPGQGLRLIYYSQIVNDFQKGDIAEGYSVSREKKESFPLTVTSAQKNPTAFYLCASSEDQPQHFGDGTRLSIL.

The V and J genes are TRBV6-4 and TRBJ1-1; D unresolved. Trimming pared 4 bases from V and 4 bases from J, leaving 13 bases between. Looked up from germline, CDR1 is MRHNA and CDR2 is SNTAGT. The CDR3 spans 14 residues. The CDR3 DNA sequence: TGTGCCAGCAGTGTTGAGTCTTGGTCCACTGAAGCTTTCTTT. The encoded protein is CASSVESWSTEAFF.

The V gene is TRBV19, the J gene TRBJ1-1; TRBD1 agrees at 8 bases. Germline CDR1 and CDR2: LNHDA and SQIVND (reference sequence). V dropped 7 bases and J dropped 4; count of bases not matched to a gene: 2. The CDR3 is 12 residues long. The chain's CDR3 is CASTDRGTEAFF. CDR3 nucleotides: TGTGCCAGTACCGACAGGGGCACTGAAGCTTTCTTT.

The rearrangement links TRBV5-1 to TRBJ1-2; TRBD1 agrees at 7 bases. The CDR3 length is 17 residues. Germline V CDR1 and CDR2: SGHRS, YFSETQ. V shed 3 bases and J 0 bases; nucleotides not matched to a gene: 11. The DNA of the CDR3 is TGCGCCAGCAGCTGGGCTTCCGACAGGGCATCTAACTATGGCTACACCTTC. This codes for CASSWASDRASNYGYTF.

The table lists this clone with a count of one. The genes are TRBV30 and TRBJ1-2; D gene uncertain. Germline CDR1 is GTSNPN and CDR2 is SVGIG (reference sequence). The CDR3 loop spans 12 amino acids. The V and J ends lost 1 base and 6 bases respectively, with 9 bases between them. The DNA for the CDR3 is TGTGCCTGGAGTGCTCTCGGAAATGGCTACACCTTC. Protein sequence: CAWSALGNGYTF.

This chain links TRBV10-3 with TRBJ2-2; TRBD2 matches at 13 bases. Unmatched junction bases numbered 6, after V lost 3 bases and J lost 5 bases. Per the germline V gene, CDR1 is ENHRY and CDR2 is SYGVKD. The CDR3 contains 17 residues. CDR3 residues: CAISDLGTSGITGELFF. The CDR3 nucleotides read TGTGCCATCAGTGACCTCGGGACTAGCGGGATAACCGGGGAGCTGTTTTTT.

The chain is built from TRBV4-3 and TRBJ2-1; the D gene is possibly TRBD1 (5 bases). Trimming cost V 2 bases and J 5 bases, with 16 bases left between them. The CDR3 is 16 amino acids. The germline gives CDR1 LGHNA, CDR2 YSLEER. CDR3: CASSQKQGTIDNEQFF. The CDR3 coding sequence is TGCGCCAGCAGCCAAAAGCAGGGTACTATAGACAATGAGCAGTTCTTC.

The chain combines TRBV7-7 with TRBJ1-2, with D unresolved. CDR3 size: 13 residues. Germline assignment: CDR1 SSHAT and CDR2 FNYEAQ (reference sequence). The V end lost 6 bases, the J end lost 1 base, and 9 bases lay between the germline ends. CDR3 amino acids: CASRGFSNYGYTF. CDR3 in DNA: TGTGCCAGCAGGGGGTTCAGTAACTATGGCTACACCTTC.

This rearrangement joins TRBV9 to TRBJ2-7; the D is unclear. Germline-derived CDR1 and CDR2 are SGDLS and YYNGEE. Trimming took off 0 bases at V and 4 bases at J, with 8 bases between the two ends. This CDR3 contains 13 residues. The CDR3 region is CASSVAHGYEQYF. The CDR3 bases are TGTGCCAGCAGCGTAGCCCATGGGTACGAGCAGTACTTC.

With respect to this clone: Other DNA variants within this sample encode the same CDR3. The chain joins TRBV7-2 to TRBJ2-2, with D possibly TRBD2 on 5 matching bases. Trimming left V 3 bases short and J 0 bases short, with 8 bases between. CDR1 is SGHTA, CDR2 FQGNSA, per germline. This CDR3 is 15 amino acids long. The CDR3 region has the DNA TGTGCCAGCAGCTTTCGCGGGTCGAACACCGGGGAGCTGTTTTTT. Encoded protein: CASSFRGSNTGELFF. The variable domain in full, completed from reference TRBV7-2 and TRBJ2-2, reads GAGVSQSPSNKVTEKGKDVELRCDPISGHTALYWYRQSLGQGLEFLIYFQGNSAPDKSGLPSDRFSAERTGGSVSTLTIQRTQQEDSAVYLCASSFRGSNTGELFFGEGSRLTVL.

Regarding this clone: Within the sample, other DNA sequences also encode this same CDR3. This chain connects TRBV9 to TRBJ2-6; unclear D gene. Germline-derived CDR1 and CDR2 are SGDLS and YYNGEE. Trimming stripped 4 bases from V and 0 bases from J, with 8 bases between. The CDR3 contains 15 residues. The CDR3 DNA reads as TGTGCCAGCAGCCCCCCCGGCTCTGGGGCCAACGTCCTGACTTTC. Amino acid sequence: CASSPPGSGANVLTF.

The chain employs TRBV10-2 and TRBJ1-5; D remains ambiguous. Germline V CDR1 and CDR2: WSHSY, SAAADI. The CDR3 is made up of 15 amino acids. V lost 1 base, J lost 5 bases, and 12 bases lay in between. This chain's CDR3 is CASSELQRPDQPQHF. CDR3 in DNA: TGCGCCAGCAGTGAGTTACAGCGCCCCGATCAGCCCCAGCATTTT.